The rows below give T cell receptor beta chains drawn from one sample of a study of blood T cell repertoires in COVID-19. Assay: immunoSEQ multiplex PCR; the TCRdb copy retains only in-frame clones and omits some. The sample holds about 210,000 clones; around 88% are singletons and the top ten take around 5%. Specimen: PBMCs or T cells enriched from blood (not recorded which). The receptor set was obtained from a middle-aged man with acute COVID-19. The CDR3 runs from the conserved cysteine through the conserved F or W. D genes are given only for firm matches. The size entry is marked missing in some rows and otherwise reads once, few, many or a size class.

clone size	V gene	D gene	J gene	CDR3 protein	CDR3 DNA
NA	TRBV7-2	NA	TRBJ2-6	CAEDSHSGANVLTF	TGTGCCGAAGACAGCCACTCTGGGGCCAACGTCCTGACTTTC
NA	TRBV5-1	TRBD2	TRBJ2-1	CASSSSRTSGTNEQFF	TGCGCCAGCAGTTCATCCCGGACTAGCGGGACCAATGAGCAGTTCTTC
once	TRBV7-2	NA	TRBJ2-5	CASSLARFQSETQYF	TGTGCCAGCAGCTTAGCGAGGTTCCAGTCGGAGACCCAGTACTTC
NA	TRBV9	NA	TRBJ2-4	CASSVEGEGNIQYF	TGTGCCAGCAGCGTAGAGGGGGAGGGGAACATTCAGTACTTC
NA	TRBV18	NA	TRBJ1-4	CASSPEDRRNEKLFF	TGTGCCAGCTCACCAGAGGACAGAAGGAATGAAAAACTGTTTTTT
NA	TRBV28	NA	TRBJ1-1	CASSFLRNTEAFF	TGTGCCAGCAGTTTTTTGCGGAACACTGAAGCTTTCTTT
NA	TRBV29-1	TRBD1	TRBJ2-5	CSVEAPGQRQETQYF	TGCAGCGTTGAGGCGCCGGGACAGCGCCAAGAGACCCAGTACTTC
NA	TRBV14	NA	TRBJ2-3	CASSHAVSTDTQYF	TGTGCCAGCAGCCACGCGGTTAGCACAGATACGCAGTATTTT
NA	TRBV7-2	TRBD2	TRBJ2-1	CASSPTGTSSYNEQFF	TGTGCCAGCAGCCCAACCGGGACTAGCTCCTACAATGAGCAGTTCTTC
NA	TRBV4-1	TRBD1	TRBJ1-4	CASSQDYRGDEKLFF	TGCGCCAGCAGCCAAGACTACAGGGGGGATGAAAAACTGTTTTTT
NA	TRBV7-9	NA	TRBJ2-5	CASSLAANQRETQYF	TGTGCCAGCAGCTTAGCAGCCAACCAGCGGGAGACCCAGTACTTC
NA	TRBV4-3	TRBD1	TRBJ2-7	CASSQNRGMAHEQYF	TGCGCCAGCAGCCAAAACAGGGGAATGGCCCACGAGCAGTACTTC
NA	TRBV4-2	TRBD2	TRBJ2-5	CASSPRRTSGILWETQYF	TGTGCCAGCAGCCCCCGGCGGACTAGCGGGATCTTATGGGAGACCCAGTACTTC
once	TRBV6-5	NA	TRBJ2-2	CASSRTSTGELFF	TGTGCCAGCAGCCGAACTAGTACGGGGGAGCTGTTTTTT
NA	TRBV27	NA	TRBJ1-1	CASSLWPNTEAFF	TGTGCCAGCAGTTTATGGCCGAACACTGAAGCTTTCTTT
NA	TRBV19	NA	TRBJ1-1	CASSIDPRTAGTEAFF	TGTGCCAGTAGTATAGATCCTAGAACGGCGGGGACTGAAGCTTTCTTT
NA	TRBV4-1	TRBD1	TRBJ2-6	CASSPAGTASSGANVLTF	TGCGCCAGCAGCCCCGCCGGGACAGCGAGCTCTGGGGCCAACGTCCTGACTTTC
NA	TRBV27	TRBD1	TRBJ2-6	CASSLYGQGDSGANVLTF	TGTGCCAGCAGTTTATACGGGCAGGGGGACTCTGGGGCCAACGTCCTGACTTTC
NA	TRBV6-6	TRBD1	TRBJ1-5	CASSTTQGASNQPQHF	TGTGCCAGCAGTACCACCCAGGGGGCGTCGAATCAGCCCCAGCATTTT
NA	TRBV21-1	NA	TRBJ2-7	CASSTDRQDRGIYEQYF	TGTGCCAGCTCCACAGATCGACAGGACAGAGGAATTTACGAGCAGTACTTC
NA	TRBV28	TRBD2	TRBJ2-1	CASSSPGGRAPYNEQFF	TGTGCCAGCAGTTCCCCGGGCGGGAGGGCCCCCTACAATGAGCAGTTCTTC
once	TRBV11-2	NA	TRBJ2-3	CASSWTLTDTQYF	TGTGCCAGCAGCTGGACACTAACTGATACGCAGTATTTT
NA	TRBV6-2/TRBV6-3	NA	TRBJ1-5	CASSFLAGGPQHF	TGTGCCAGCAGTTTCCTGGCGGGAGGGCCCCAGCATTTT
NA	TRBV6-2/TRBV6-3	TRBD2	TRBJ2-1	CASSSGTSGWNEQFF	TGTGCCAGCAGCTCCGGGACTAGCGGGTGGAATGAGCAGTTCTTC
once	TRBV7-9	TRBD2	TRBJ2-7	CASIPTSGRTYEQYF	TGTGCCAGCATACCGACTAGCGGGAGGACGTACGAGCAGTACTTC
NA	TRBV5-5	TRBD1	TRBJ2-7	CASSLAAGQGIYEQYF	TGTGCCAGCAGCTTGGCAGCTGGACAGGGGATATACGAGCAGTACTTC
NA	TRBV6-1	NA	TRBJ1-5	CASSEAGNQPQHF	TGTGCCAGCAGTGAAGCGGGCAACCAGCCCCAGCATTTT
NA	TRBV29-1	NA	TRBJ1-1	CSVGAGIEAFF	TGCAGCGTTGGGGCGGGGATCGAAGCTTTCTTT
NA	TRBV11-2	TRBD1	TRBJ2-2	CASSGWFGQGTGGGGELFF	TGTGCCAGCAGCGGGTGGTTTGGACAGGGGACTGGCGGGGGCGGGGAGCTGTTTTTT
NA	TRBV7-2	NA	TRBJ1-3	CASSLNNQVHTIYF	TGTGCCAGCAGCCTGAATAACCAGGTGCACACCATATATTTT
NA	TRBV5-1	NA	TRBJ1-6	CASSLTSSYNSPLHF	TGCGCCAGCAGCTTGACGAGCTCCTATAATTCACCCCTCCACTTT
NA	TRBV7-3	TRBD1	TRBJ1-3	CASSLAGTGSGNTIYF	TGTGCCAGCAGCTTAGCTGGGACAGGCTCTGGAAACACCATATATTTT
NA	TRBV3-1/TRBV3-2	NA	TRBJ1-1	CASSTVSNTEAFF	TGTGCCAGCAGTACAGTCTCGAACACTGAAGCTTTCTTT
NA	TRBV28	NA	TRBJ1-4	CASSGTTNEKLFF	TGTGCCAGCAGTGGGACTACTAATGAAAAACTGTTTTTT
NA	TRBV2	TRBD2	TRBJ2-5	CASSRRLAGGRETQYF	TGTGCCAGCAGTCGACGACTAGCGGGAGGACGGGAGACCCAGTACTTC
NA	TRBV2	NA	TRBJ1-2	CASSEIGVPYGYTF	TGTGCCAGCAGTGAAATAGGGGTCCCCTATGGCTACACCTTC
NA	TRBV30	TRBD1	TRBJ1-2	CAWSVPDRSFPYGYTF	TGTGCCTGGAGTGTACCGGACAGGAGCTTTCCCTATGGCTACACCTTC
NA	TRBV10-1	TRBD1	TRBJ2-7	CASGGQGASYEQYF	TGCGCCAGCGGGGGACAGGGGGCGTCTTACGAGCAGTACTTC
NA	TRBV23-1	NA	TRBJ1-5	CASSQSAGWSNQPQHF	TGCGCCAGCAGTCAATCGGCGGGGTGGAGCAATCAGCCCCAGCATTTT
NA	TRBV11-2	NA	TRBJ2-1	CASSPFGGGVYSHEQFF	TGTGCCAGCAGCCCATTCGGAGGGGGCGTCTATTCCCATGAGCAGTTCTTC
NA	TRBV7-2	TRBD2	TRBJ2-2	CASSPQSGSIGELFF	TGTGCCAGCAGCCCCCAGAGCGGGAGTATCGGGGAGCTGTTTTTT
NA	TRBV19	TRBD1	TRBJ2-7	CASSGTGAYEQYF	TGTGCCAGTAGTGGGACAGGAGCCTACGAGCAGTACTTC
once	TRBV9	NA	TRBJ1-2	CASSGGSTNYGYTF	TGTGCCAGCAGCGGAGGGAGCACTAACTATGGCTACACCTTC
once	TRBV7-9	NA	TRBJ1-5	CASSPFPSNQPQHF	TGTGCCAGCAGCCCTTTCCCGTCCAATCAGCCCCAGCATTTT
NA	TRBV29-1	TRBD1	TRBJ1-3	CSVAGTAVGNTIYF	TGCAGCGTGGCCGGGACAGCGGTTGGAAACACCATATATTTT
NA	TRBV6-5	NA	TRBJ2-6	CASNYMAGPGANVLTF	TGTGCCAGCAATTATATGGCAGGGCCCGGGGCCAACGTCCTGACTTTC
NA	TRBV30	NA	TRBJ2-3	CAWSFTGAVTDTQYF	TGTGCCTGGAGTTTCACAGGCGCCGTCACAGATACGCAGTATTTT
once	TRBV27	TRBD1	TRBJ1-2	CAKPGQGSGYTF	TGTGCCAAACCGGGACAGGGCTCGGGCTACACCTTC
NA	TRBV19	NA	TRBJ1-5	CASIRSDSNQPQHF	TGTGCCAGTATTAGATCCGATAGCAATCAGCCCCAGCATTTT
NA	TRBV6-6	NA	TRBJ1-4	CASSTTGKGSNEKLFF	TGTGCCAGCAGCACTACAGGGAAGGGATCAAATGAAAAACTGTTTTTT
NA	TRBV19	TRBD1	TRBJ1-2	CASSPDRVYGYTF	TGTGCCAGTAGTCCGGACAGGGTGTACGGCTACACCTTC
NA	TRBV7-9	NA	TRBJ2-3	CASSLGQGSTDTQYF	TGTGCCAGCAGCTTAGGGCAGGGGAGCACAGATACGCAGTATTTT
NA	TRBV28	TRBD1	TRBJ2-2	CASRVQGAFGAGELFF	TGTGCCAGCCGTGTACAGGGGGCTTTTGGGGCCGGGGAGCTGTTTTTT
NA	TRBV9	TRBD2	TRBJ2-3	CASSPGLAGDTQYF	TGTGCCAGCAGCCCTGGACTAGCGGGAGATACGCAGTATTTT